This entry concerns a single T cell receptor beta chain. Its specificity is unknown. With 60 Vbeta and 13 Jbeta primers, the PCR was carried out. Source study methods: An analysis performed later counted 72 million or so unique TCR beta chains (roughly 11 million of them shared). This table comes from immunoSEQ multiplex PCR, and its TCRdb copy is limited to in-frame clones, with some not included. Clone size and the V and J calls come from that table; the DNA yielded D and trimming. The data contain under 250,000 clones, approximately 83% of them singletons. This record comes from a study of cytomegalovirus exposure and HLA in healthy donors. Regarding the study as a whole: Later analysis demonstrated an association between a missense DCLRE1C variant and TCR beta V- and J-gene trimming. Differences between HLA loci emerged in a later analysis of TCR association rates, with DRB1 most and HLA-C fewest. Among donors in an Asian-associated ancestry cluster, a later analysis reportedly found fewer N-insertions than the approximately 670-donor mean.

Trimming pared 1 base from V and 2 bases from J, leaving 15 bases between. The germline CDR1 and CDR2 sequences are SGHDT and YYEEEE. The CDR3 covers 16 residues. Sequenced: PBMCs. The sequence derives from a woman in her forties or fifties in good health and CMV-seropositive. V gene TRBV5-6 combines with J gene TRBJ1-2; D might be TRBD1 (6 bases). The CDR3 bases are TGTGCCAGCAGCTTGCTTCCGGACAGCATCAACTATGGCTACACCTTC. Its protein is CASSLLPDSINYGYTF.